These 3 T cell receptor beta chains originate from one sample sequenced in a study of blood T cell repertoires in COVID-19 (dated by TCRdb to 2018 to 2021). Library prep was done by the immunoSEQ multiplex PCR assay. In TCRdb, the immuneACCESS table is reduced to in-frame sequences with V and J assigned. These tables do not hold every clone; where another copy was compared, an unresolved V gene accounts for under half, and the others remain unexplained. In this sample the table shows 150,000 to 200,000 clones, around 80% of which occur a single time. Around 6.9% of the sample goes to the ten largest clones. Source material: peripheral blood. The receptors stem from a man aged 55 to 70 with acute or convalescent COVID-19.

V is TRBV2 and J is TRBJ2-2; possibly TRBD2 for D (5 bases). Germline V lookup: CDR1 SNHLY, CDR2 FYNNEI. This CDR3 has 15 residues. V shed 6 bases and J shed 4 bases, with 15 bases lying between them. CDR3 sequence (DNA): TGTGCCAGCAGCCGAGCCCCACGGGGCACCGGGGAGCTGTTTTTT. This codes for CASSRAPRGTGELFF.

CDR3 protein: CASSQGEGYTDTQYF. For the CDR3, the DNA is TGCGCCAGCAGCCAAGGGGAGGGATACACAGATACGCAGTATTTT. The chain uses TRBV4-3 and TRBJ2-3; 7 nucleotides line up with TRBD2. The V segment lost 1 base and the J segment 2 bases; nucleotides outside the gene matches: 3. The germline gives CDR1 LGHNA, CDR2 YSLEER. The CDR3 is 15 amino acids.

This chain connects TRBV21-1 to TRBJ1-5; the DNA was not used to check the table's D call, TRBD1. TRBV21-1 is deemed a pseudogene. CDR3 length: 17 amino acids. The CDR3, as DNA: TGTGCCAGCAGCAACAGGACAGGGAGTAAGGGCAATCAGCCCCAGCATTTT. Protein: CASSNRTGSKGNQPQHF.